Listed here are 25 T cell receptor beta chains from one sample, sequenced in a study of graft-versus-host responses after intestinal transplantation. This table comes from immunoSEQ multiplex PCR, and its TCRdb copy is limited to in-frame clones, with some not included. The profile shows 60,000 to 75,000 clones, about nine tenths of them singletons. Graft tissue was processed to release intraepithelial and lamina propria lymphocytes. The sequencing here drew on ileum tissue, taken roughly 390 days after transplant. All receptors come from a human patient who received an intestinal transplant, so some T cells may come from the graft donor.

The chain uses TRBV9 and TRBJ2-7, with D maybe TRBD2 (5 bases). V was cut by 0 bases and J by 6 bases, with 13 bases left in between. The CDR3 runs to 14 residues. Germline lookup yields CDR1 SGDLS and CDR2 YYNGEE. The CDR3 coding sequence is TGTGCCAGCAGCGTAGGTTCGGGGTCCGCCGAGCAGTACTTC. Translation gives CASSVGSGSAEQYF.

This clone was picked up one time. The chain carries TRBV2 and TRBJ1-5; perhaps TRBD1 as D (5 bases). The V end lost 6 bases, the J end lost 0 bases, and 12 bases lay between the germline ends. Germline CDR1 and CDR2: SNHLY and FYNNEI. The CDR3 contains 15 residues. The CDR3 is CASRGAEYSNQPQHF. Here the CDR3 DNA reads TGTGCCAGCAGAGGGGCAGAGTATAGCAATCAGCCCCAGCATTTT.

This chain links TRBV28 with TRBJ2-7, with 10 nucleotides matching TRBD1. CDR1 is MDHEN, CDR2 SYDVKM, per germline. The CDR3 runs to 16 residues. The V gene end was trimmed by 6 bases and the J gene end by 1 base; junction bases not matched to a gene: 9. CDR3 in amino acids: CASSSPGQGRSYEQYF. The CDR3 coding sequence is TGTGCCAGCAGCTCCCCGGGACAGGGGAGGTCCTACGAGCAGTACTTC.

This clone occurred a few times. This chain joins TRBV6-1 and TRBJ2-3, with a tentative D call TRBD2 (6 bases). The CDR3 loop spans 15 amino acids. Between the trimmed V and J ends, which lost 2 bases and 1 base, there was a span of 10 bases. The germline V gene has CDR1 MNHNS and CDR2 SASEGT. The CDR3 DNA sequence: TGTGCCAGCAGTGAAAGGGGACTGGGCACAGATACGCAGTATTTT. This codes for CASSERGLGTDTQYF.

This chain connects TRBV7-3 to TRBJ2-1, with TRBD1 identical over 7 bases. This CDR3 region has 15 residues. Per the germline V gene, CDR1 is SGHTA and CDR2 is FQGTGA. V lost 5 bases and J lost 1; bases outside the gene matches: 5. In nucleotides, the CDR3 is TGTGCCAGCAGCGCCCGACAGGGTTCCTACAATGAGCAGTTCTTC. Its protein product is CASSARQGSYNEQFF.

The genes are TRBV27 and TRBJ2-7; D is possibly TRBD2 (6 bases). Germline lookup yields CDR1 MNHEY and CDR2 SMNVEV (reference sequence). The CDR3 has 13 residues. Trimming took 2 bases from V and 5 from J, leaving 10 bases between them. The CDR3 DNA follows: TGTGCCAGCAGTTTAATCGGGAGCCACGAGCAGTACTTC. It specifies CASSLIGSHEQYF.

The V and J genes are TRBV7-8 and TRBJ1-4; D gene unclear. V lost 2 bases to trimming and J lost 3 bases, with 10 bases between them. The CDR3 runs to 15 residues. Germline V CDR1 and CDR2: SGHVS, FQNEAQ. The CDR3 DNA reads as TGTGCCAGCAGCTTAAGGGCCCCTCCTAATGAAAAACTGTTTTTT. Amino acid sequence: CASSLRAPPNEKLFF.

This clone was counted only a few times. The rearrangement links TRBV9 to TRBJ1-3, with D unresolved. V shed 2 bases and J shed 4 bases, with 10 bases lying between them. Germline CDR1 and CDR2: SGDLS and YYNGEE. This CDR3 comprises 14 residues. CDR3 DNA: TGTGCCAGCAGCGTGGAGGAGGGCGGAAACACCATATATTTT. Protein: CASSVEEGGNTIYF.

The chain has TRBV6-1 and TRBJ1-2, with D possibly being TRBD1 (5 bases). Germline CDR1 MNHNS, CDR2 SASEGT. The CDR3 has 14 residues. The V end lost 7 bases, the J end lost 7 bases, and 19 bases lay between the germline ends. CDR3 nucleotide sequence: TGTGCCAGCATATATGTGGCGGGTAGGGGTGGCTACACCTTC. This codes for CASIYVAGRGGYTF.

The V and J genes are TRBV5-1 and TRBJ2-7; TRBD1 agrees at 8 bases. The germline CDR1 and CDR2 sequences are SGHRS and YFSETQ. CDR3 length: 15 residues. V trimming: 4 bases; J trimming: 3 bases; junction bases outside the gene matches: 9. The CDR3 DNA reads as TGCGCCAGCAGCCTGGACAGGGACTCCTTCTACGAGCAGTACTTC. This encodes CASSLDRDSFYEQYF.

The chain joins TRBV23-1 to TRBJ1-1, with D perhaps TRBD1 (5 bases). TRBV23-1 is placed among ORFs of uncertain function. The V and J ends lost 6 bases and 3 bases respectively, with 20 bases between them. The CDR3 is made up of 16 amino acids. As DNA, the CDR3 is TGCGCCAGCAGATACAACCCAGGGTTGGGCGACACTGAAGCTTTCTTT. Translated: CASRYNPGLGDTEAFF.

The chain couples TRBV6-1 to TRBJ2-7; TRBD1 is a possible D gene (6 bases). This CDR3 is 16 amino acids long. Germline CDR1 is MNHNS and CDR2 is SASEGT. Trimming shortened V by 0 bases and J by 2 bases, and 14 bases separated the two germline ends. The CDR3 loop reads CASSEAQGMIPYEQYF. CDR3 coding DNA: TGTGCCAGCAGTGAAGCGCAGGGGATGATACCCTACGAGCAGTACTTC.

The genes are TRBV9 and TRBJ2-5; TRBD1 agrees at 9 bases. V dropped 3 bases and J dropped 11; count of bases not matched to a gene: 17. The CDR3 runs 16 residues. Per germline, CDR1 SGDLS and CDR2 YYNGEE. The CDR3 loop reads CASSDGPGQGSREQYF. CDR3 nucleotides: TGTGCCAGCAGCGATGGACCGGGACAGGGTTCGAGGGAGCAGTACTTC. The whole variable domain, filled in from reference TRBV9 and TRBJ2-5, reads DSGVTQTPKHLITATGQRVTLRCSPRSGDLSVYWYQQSLDQGLQFLIQYYNGEERAKGNILERFSAQQFPDLHSELNLSSLELGDSALYFCASSDGPGQGSREQYFGPGTRLLVL.

The chain combines TRBV11-3 with TRBJ2-3, with D unresolved. Germline V gene data show CDR1 as SGHNT and CDR2 as YENEEA. The ends were cut back, 0 bases at V and 2 bases at J, with 3 bases in the middle. The CDR3 has 13 amino acids. The CDR3 is CASSLDPTDTQYF. In nucleotides, the CDR3 is TGTGCCAGCAGCTTAGATCCCACAGATACGCAGTATTTT.

The rearrangement links TRBV6-5 to TRBJ1-6; 10 nucleotides match TRBD1. This CDR3 comprises 15 residues. J was trimmed by 8 bases and V by 2 bases; bases with no gene match: 3. CDR1 is MNHEY and CDR2 is SVGAGI in the germline V gene. DNA for the CDR3: TGTGCCAGCAGTTACGGACAGGGGGGCCATTCACCCCTCCACTTT. It specifies CASSYGQGGHSPLHF.

V gene TRBV5-1 combines with J gene TRBJ2-4, with 11 nucleotides matching TRBD1. The CDR3 has 13 amino acids. CDR1 is SGHRS, CDR2 YFSETQ, per germline. J gave up 6 bases and V 5 bases, and 1 base lay outside the gene matches. The CDR3 reads CASRGTGGNIQYF. In DNA, the CDR3 is TGCGCCAGCAGGGGGACAGGGGGAAACATTCAGTACTTC.

This sequence joins TRBV4-1 and TRBJ1-1; D call uncertain. Germline V gene sequence: CDR1 MGHRA, CDR2 YSYEKL. The germline V and J ends were trimmed by 1 base and 0 bases, with 6 bases remaining between them. CDR3 length: 14 amino acids. As DNA, the CDR3 is TGCGCCAGCAGCCAAGCGCCCATGAACACTGAAGCTTTCTTT. It specifies CASSQAPMNTEAFF.

The chain carries TRBV30 and TRBJ1-1, with TRBD1 as a possible D gene (5 bases). V gave up 1 base and J gave up 5 bases, with 14 bases separating them. Germline V lookup: CDR1 GTSNPN, CDR2 SVGIG (reference sequence). The CDR3 covers 14 residues. The CDR3 spells CAWSDNYRRTEAFF. DNA for the CDR3: TGTGCCTGGAGTGACAACTACAGGAGAACTGAAGCTTTCTTT.

The CDR3 protein is CASSWTGGYTEQYF. Written as DNA, the CDR3 is TGTGCCAGCAGTTGGACAGGGGGATACACCGAGCAGTACTTC. The V and J genes are TRBV28 and TRBJ2-5; 10 nucleotides agree with TRBD1. Judging by the DNA end, TRBJ2-7 fits better; the J call may be wrong. The CDR3 runs to 14 residues. Germline lookup yields CDR1 MDHEN and CDR2 SYDVKM.

Only one count was recorded for this clone. The chain links TRBV9 to TRBJ1-2; unclear D gene. Between the trimmed V and J ends, which lost 0 bases and 4 bases, there was a span of 10 bases. Germline V gene sequence: CDR1 SGDLS, CDR2 YYNGEE. The length of the CDR3 is 14 residues. In DNA, the CDR3 is TGTGCCAGCAGCGTAGGAAACGGAGTCTATGGCTACACCTTC. Its protein is CASSVGNGVYGYTF.

This chain connects TRBV2 to TRBJ1-6, with 8 bases lining up with TRBD1. The ends lost 6 bases at V and 5 bases at J; junction bases unmatched: 3. Germline V gene data show CDR1 as SNHLY and CDR2 as FYNNEI. CDR3 length equals 14 residues. CDR3 loop: CASRQTGDNSPLHF. CDR3 in DNA: TGTGCCAGCAGGCAGACAGGGGATAATTCACCCCTCCACTTT.

J is TRBJ2-5 and V is TRBV15, with 14 bases that match TRBD2. The last part of the DNA fits TRBJ2-7 better; the J call may be wrong. Looked up from germline, CDR1 is LNHNV and CDR2 is YYDKDF (reference sequence). The CDR3 consists of 16 residues. CDR3 bases: TGTGCCACCAGCAGTGGGACTAGCGGGAGCTTTGGCGAGCAGTACTTC. Amino acids: CATSSGTSGSFGEQYF.

J is TRBJ1-5 and V is TRBV9, with D possibly being TRBD1 (6 bases). Germline loops: CDR1 SGDLS, CDR2 YYNGEE. This CDR3 contains 17 residues. Trimming took 4 bases from V and 0 from J, leaving 17 bases between them. CDR3: CASSPPGTSYSNQPQHF. For the CDR3, the DNA is TGTGCCAGCAGCCCCCCCGGGACATCCTATAGCAATCAGCCCCAGCATTTT.

In its sample, this clone was seen a few times. V is TRBV2 and J is TRBJ1-2, with a tentative D call TRBD1 (6 bases). The CDR3 is 15 residues long. The V gene lost 2 bases and the J gene lost 1 base, with 11 bases spanning the gap. Germline CDR1 is SNHLY and CDR2 is FYNNEI. The CDR3 coding sequence is TGTGCCAGCAGTGAATATGGACAGTTTAACTATGGCTACACCTTC. Translation gives CASSEYGQFNYGYTF.

This chain links TRBV6-5 with TRBJ1-6; D uncertain. Germline V gene sequence: CDR1 MNHEY, CDR2 SVGAGI. The CDR3 is 14 residues long. Deletions cut 6 bases from V and 4 bases from J, with 10 bases between. CDR3 coding DNA: TGTGCCAGCAGCAACGACTGGTATAATTCACCCCTCCACTTT. This translates into CASSNDWYNSPLHF.